This T cell receptor (beta chain) was recorded in a study of blood T cell repertoires in COVID-19. In this sample, this clone turned up once. Using immunoSEQ multiplex PCR, the repertoire was profiled, and TCRdb retains in-frame clones only, with some absent. The sample consists of about 40,000 clones, around 90% of them appearing once. The germline CDR1 and CDR2 sequences are SGHKS and YYEKEE (reference sequence). The V end lost 3 bases, the J end lost 0 bases, and 15 bases lay between the germline ends. The CDR3 totals 17 residues. The clonotype comes from a woman older than 75 with active COVID-19. The sample taken for sequencing was peripheral blood. J is TRBJ1-4 and V is TRBV5-5; tentatively, D is TRBD1 (6 bases). The CDR3 region has the DNA TGTGCCAGCAGCTCGGGACATATGGTAGCAACTAATGAAAAACTGTTTTTT. It translates to CASSSGHMVATNEKLFF.